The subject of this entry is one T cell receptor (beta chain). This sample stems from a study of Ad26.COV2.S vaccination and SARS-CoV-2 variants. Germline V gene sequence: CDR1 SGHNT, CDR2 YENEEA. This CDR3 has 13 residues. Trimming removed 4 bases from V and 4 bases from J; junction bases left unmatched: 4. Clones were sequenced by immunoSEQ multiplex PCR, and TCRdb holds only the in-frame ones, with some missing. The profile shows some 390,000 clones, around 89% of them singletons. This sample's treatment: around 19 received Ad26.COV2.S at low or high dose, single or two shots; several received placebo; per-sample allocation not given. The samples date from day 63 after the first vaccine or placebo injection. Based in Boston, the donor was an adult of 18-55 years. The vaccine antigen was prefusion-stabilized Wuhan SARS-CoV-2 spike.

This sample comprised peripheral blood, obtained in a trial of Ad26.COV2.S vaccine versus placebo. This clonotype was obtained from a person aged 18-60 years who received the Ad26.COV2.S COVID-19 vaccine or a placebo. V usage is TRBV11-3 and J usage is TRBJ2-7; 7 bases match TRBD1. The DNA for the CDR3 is TGTGCCAGCAGCTCGGGACAGACGTACGAGCAGTACTTC. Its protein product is CASSSGQTYEQYF.